This T cell receptor beta chain came from a study of CD8 T cells in Susac syndrome. TCR beta from blood CD8+ and CD4+ T cells was sequenced. The individuals used as controls were healthy donors who had been matched for both age and sex. CD8+ and CD4+ T cells were negatively isolated; TEMRA cells were FACS-enriched. Roughly 0.45 to 1 ug RNA was reverse transcribed with random hexamers. A multiplex approach, immunoSEQ multiplex PCR, amplified TCR beta CDR3 across 54 Vbeta and 13 Jbeta. TCRdb used MiXCR to reprocess the immunoSEQ multiplex PCR reads, holding one entry per CDR3 protein. Of roughly 80,000 distinct CDR3 sequences in the sample, 94% are singletons; the top ten hold 0.2% to 0.3%. The germline V gene has CDR1 SGHNT and CDR2 YYREEE (reference sequence). The CDR3 is 15 amino acids. Trimming left V 0 bases short and J 4 bases short, with 11 bases between.

The chain employs TRBV5-4 and TRBJ2-1, with D perhaps matching TRBD2 (5 bases). The sample comprised CD8+ T cells from PBMCs. The source of this sequence is a human donor in good health. The CDR3: CASSLGYTGYNEQFF. CDR3 DNA sequence: TGTGCCAGCAGCTTGGGGTATACGGGATACAATGAGCAGTTCTTC.